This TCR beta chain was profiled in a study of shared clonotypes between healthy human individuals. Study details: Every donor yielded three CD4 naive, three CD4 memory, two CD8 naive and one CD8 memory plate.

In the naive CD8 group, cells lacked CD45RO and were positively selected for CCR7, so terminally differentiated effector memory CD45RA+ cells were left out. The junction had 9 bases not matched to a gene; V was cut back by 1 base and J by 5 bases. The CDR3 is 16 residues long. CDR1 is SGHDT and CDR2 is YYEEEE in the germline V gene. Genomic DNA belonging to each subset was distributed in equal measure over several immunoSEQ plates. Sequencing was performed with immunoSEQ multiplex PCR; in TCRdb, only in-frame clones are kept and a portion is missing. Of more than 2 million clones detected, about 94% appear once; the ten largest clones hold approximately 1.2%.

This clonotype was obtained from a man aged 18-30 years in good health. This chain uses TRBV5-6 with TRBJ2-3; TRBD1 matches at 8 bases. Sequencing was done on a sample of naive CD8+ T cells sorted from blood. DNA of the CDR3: TGTGCCAGCAGCTTGCCAGCAGGGGGCATCGTAGATACGCAGTATTTT. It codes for CASSLPAGGIVDTQYF.